This T cell receptor beta chain stems from a study of blood T cell repertoires in COVID-19. CDR1 and CDR2 (germline): SGHRS, YFSETQ. This CDR3 has 14 amino acids. Trimming removed 1 base at V and 4 bases at J, with 11 bases between. TCRdb's copy holds only in-frame clones and misses some; the assay was immunoSEQ multiplex PCR. The sample contains under 200,000 clones, under 90% of which appear only once. Sequencing input: PBMCs or T cells enriched from blood (not recorded which). The source of this sequence is a man between 60 and 70 years old who had recovered from COVID-19. The chain employs TRBV5-1 and TRBJ1-2; D gene unclear. The CDR3 protein is CASSLTQNSYGYTF. The DNA of the CDR3 is TGCGCCAGCAGCTTGACCCAGAATTCCTATGGCTACACCTTC.